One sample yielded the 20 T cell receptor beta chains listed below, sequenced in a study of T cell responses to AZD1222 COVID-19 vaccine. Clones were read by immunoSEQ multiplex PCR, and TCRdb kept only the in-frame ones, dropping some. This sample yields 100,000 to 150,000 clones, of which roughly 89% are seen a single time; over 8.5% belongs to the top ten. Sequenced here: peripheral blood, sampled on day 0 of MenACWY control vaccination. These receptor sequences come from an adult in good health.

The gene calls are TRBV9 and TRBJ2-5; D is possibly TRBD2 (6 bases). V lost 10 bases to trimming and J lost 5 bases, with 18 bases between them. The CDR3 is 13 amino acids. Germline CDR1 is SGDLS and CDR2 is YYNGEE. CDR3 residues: CAGSAGPLETQYF. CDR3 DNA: TGTGCCGGAAGCGCGGGACCATTGGAGACCCAGTACTTC.

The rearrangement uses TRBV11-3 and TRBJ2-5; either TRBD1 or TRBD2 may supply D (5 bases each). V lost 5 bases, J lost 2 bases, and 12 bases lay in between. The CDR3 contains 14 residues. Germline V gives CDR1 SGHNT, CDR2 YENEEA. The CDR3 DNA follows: TGTGCCAGCAGCCCGGGACGGAATCAAGAGACCCAGTACTTC. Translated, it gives CASSPGRNQETQYF.

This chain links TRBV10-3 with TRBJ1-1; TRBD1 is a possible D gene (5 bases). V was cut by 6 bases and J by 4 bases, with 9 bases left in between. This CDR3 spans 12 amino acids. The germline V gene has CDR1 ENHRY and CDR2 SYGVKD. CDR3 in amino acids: CAIRGTSTEAFF. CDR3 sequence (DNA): TGTGCCATCAGAGGGACGTCCACTGAAGCTTTCTTT.

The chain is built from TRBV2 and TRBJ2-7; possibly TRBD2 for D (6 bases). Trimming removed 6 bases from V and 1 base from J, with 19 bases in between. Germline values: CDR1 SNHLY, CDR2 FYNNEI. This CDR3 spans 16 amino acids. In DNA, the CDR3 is TGTGCCAGCAGGGGGGACCTACTAGCTCGGTCCTACGAGCAGTACTTC. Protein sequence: CASRGDLLARSYEQYF. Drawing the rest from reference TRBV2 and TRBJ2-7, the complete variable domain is EPEVTQTPSHQVTQMGQEVILRCVPISNHLYFYWYRQILGQKVEFLVSFYNNEISEKSEIFDDQFSVERPDGSNFTLKIRSTKLEDSAMYFCASRGDLLARSYEQYFGPGTRLTVT.

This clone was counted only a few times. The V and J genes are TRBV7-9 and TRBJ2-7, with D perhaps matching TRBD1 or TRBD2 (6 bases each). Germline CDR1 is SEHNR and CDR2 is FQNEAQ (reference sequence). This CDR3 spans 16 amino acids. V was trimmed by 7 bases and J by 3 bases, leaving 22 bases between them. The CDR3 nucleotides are TGTGCCAGCACCCCGGGGGCGACGGGTGGAAGCTACGAGCAGTACTTC. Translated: CASTPGATGGSYEQYF.

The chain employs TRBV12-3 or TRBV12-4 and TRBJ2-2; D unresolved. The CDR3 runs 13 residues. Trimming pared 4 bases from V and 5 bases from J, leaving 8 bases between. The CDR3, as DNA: TGTGCCAGCAGTTGGTTCGGGACCGGGGAGCTGTTTTTT. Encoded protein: CASSWFGTGELFF.

CDR3 in DNA: TGTGCCATCAGTGAGTCGCATAGGGGTAGTACTGAAGCTTTCTTT. Translation: CAISESHRGSTEAFF. This chain links TRBV10-3 with TRBJ1-1, with a possible D match to TRBD1 (5 bases). Germline values: CDR1 ENHRY, CDR2 SYGVKD. Trimming took 0 bases from V and 5 from J, leaving 13 bases between them. This CDR3 comprises 15 residues.

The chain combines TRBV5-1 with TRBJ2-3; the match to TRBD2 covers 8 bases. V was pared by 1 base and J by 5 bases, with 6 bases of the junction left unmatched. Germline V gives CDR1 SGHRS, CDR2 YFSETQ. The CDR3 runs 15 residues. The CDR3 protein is CASSLPEAGVDTQYF. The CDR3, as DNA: TGCGCCAGCAGCTTGCCGGAAGCGGGAGTAGATACGCAGTATTTT.

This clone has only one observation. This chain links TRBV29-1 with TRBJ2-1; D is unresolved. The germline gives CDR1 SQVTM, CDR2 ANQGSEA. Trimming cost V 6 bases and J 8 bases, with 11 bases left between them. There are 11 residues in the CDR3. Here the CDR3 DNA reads TGCAGCGTAGAACCGGTAGATGAGCAGTTCTTC. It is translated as CSVEPVDEQFF.

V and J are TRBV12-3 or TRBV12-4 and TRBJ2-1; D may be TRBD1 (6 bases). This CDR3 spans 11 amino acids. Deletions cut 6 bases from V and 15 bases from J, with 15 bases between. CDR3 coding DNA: TGTGCCAGCAGATCCCTAGGGGGTCTGTTCTTC. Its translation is CASRSLGGLFF.

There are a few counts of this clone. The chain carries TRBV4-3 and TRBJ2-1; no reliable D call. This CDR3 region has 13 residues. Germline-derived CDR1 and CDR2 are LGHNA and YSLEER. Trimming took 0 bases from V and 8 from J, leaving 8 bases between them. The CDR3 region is CASSQESGYEQFF. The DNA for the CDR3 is TGCGCCAGCAGCCAAGAATCTGGGTATGAGCAGTTCTTC.

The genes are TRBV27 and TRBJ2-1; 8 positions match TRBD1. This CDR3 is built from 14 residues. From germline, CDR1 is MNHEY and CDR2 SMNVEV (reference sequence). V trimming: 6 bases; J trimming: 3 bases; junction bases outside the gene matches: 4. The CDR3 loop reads CASRKDRVYNEQFF. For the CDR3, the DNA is TGTGCCAGCAGAAAGGACAGGGTCTACAATGAGCAGTTCTTC.

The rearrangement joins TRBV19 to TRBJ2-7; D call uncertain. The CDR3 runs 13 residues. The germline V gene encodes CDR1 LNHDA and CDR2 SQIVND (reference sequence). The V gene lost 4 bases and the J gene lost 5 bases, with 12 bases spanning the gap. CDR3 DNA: TGTGCCAGTAGTAGGGAACGTAGAGACGAGCAGTACTTC. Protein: CASSRERRDEQYF.

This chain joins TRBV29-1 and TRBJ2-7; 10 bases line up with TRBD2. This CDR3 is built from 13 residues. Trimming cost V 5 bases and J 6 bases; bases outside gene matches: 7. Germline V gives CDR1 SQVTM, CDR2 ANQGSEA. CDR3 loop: CSVTARLAGEQYF. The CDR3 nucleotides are TGCAGCGTTACCGCGCGACTAGCGGGCGAGCAGTACTTC.

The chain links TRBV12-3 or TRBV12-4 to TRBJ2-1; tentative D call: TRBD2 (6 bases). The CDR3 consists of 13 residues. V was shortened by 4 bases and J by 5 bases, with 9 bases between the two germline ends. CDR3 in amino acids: CASSSDYNNEQFF. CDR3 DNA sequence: TGTGCCAGCAGTTCGGACTACAACAATGAGCAGTTCTTC.

The CDR3 sequence: CSVSEQNTEAFF. Here the CDR3 DNA reads TGCAGCGTTTCCGAGCAGAACACTGAAGCTTTCTTT. This rearrangement joins TRBV29-1 to TRBJ1-1; D ambiguous. The CDR3 has 12 amino acids. Looked up from germline, CDR1 is SQVTM and CDR2 is ANQGSEA. With 5 bases removed from V and 1 base from J, the gap between germline ends came to 8 bases.

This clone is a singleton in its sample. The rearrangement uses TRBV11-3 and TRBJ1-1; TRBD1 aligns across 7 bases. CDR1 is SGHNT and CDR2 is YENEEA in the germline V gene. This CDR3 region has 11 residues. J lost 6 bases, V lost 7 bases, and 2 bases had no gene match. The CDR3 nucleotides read TGTGCCAGCACGACAGGGTCTGAAGCTTTCTTT. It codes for CASTTGSEAFF.

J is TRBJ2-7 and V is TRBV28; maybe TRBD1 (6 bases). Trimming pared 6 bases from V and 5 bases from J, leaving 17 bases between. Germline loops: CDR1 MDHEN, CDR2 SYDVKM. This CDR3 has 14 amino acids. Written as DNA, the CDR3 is TGTGCCAGCAGCGAAGAACAGGGCTTGGACGAGCAGTACTTC. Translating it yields CASSEEQGLDEQYF.

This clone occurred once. The chain's CDR3 is CASSAYDSGANVLTF. In nucleotides, the CDR3 is TGTGCCAGCAGCGCCTACGACTCTGGGGCCAACGTCCTGACTTTC. The V call is TRBV7-2, the J call TRBJ2-6, with D hard to call. V dropped 5 bases and J dropped 0 bases, with 8 bases sitting between them. The CDR3 runs to 15 residues. Germline V gene data show CDR1 as SGHTA and CDR2 as FQGNSA.

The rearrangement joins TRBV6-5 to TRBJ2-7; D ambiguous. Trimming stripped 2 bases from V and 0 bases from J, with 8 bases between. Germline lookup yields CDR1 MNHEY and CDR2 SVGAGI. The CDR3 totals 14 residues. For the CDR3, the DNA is TGTGCCAGCAGTTACCGTGTCAGCTCCTACGAGCAGTACTTC. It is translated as CASSYRVSSYEQYF.